The rows below give T cell receptor beta chains drawn from one sample of a study of OX40 agonist ivuxolimab in advanced cancers. The table came from immunoSEQ multiplex PCR; TCRdb's copy has only in-frame clones and leaves some out. The sample yields over 30,000 clones, roughly 80% seen once. The sequenced sample was CD4+ or CD8+ T cells sorted from blood, obtained in a trial of the OX40 agonist ivuxolimab. The origin of the receptors is an adult with an advanced solid tumor such as melanoma, head and neck, liver or kidney cancer. Each CDR3 is given with its conserved first and last residue. Each record gives: J gene, clone size, CDR3 length, D gene, V gene, CDR3 DNA, CDR3 protein. D genes are given only for firm matches. Expanded clones are given a class, and other clones once, few, many or no size at all.

>TRBJ2-7|-|13|TRBD1|TRBV6-5
TGTGCCAGCATTTCAGGGGGCGGGGTGGAGCAGTACTTC
CASISGGGVEQYF
>TRBJ2-7|-|21|TRBD1|TRBV19
TGTGCCAGTAGTTCCTATAGACTTGACAGGGGGCGTGAGAAGGCCCCCTACGAGCAGTACTTC
CASSSYRLDRGREKAPYEQYF
>TRBJ2-7|-|13|-|TRBV2
TGTGCCAGAAGCGACAGCCCCTCCTACGAGCAGTACTTC
CARSDSPSYEQYF
>TRBJ1-5|few|14|TRBD1|TRBV7-9
TGTGCCAGCAGTGGGACAGGGGCCGATCAGCCCCAGCATTTT
CASSGTGADQPQHF
>TRBJ2-7|once|12|-|TRBV10-3
TGTGCCAGCAGTTACGAGGGGCTCGAGCAGTACTTC
CASSYEGLEQYF
>TRBJ2-5|-|14|-|TRBV2
TGTGCCAGCAGTGGGGCAGGGGTACAAGAGACCCAGTACTTC
CASSGAGVQETQYF
>TRBJ2-2|-|13|-|TRBV29-1
TGCAGCGTCAGAGGGGGGGAAGTCGGGGAGCTGTTTTTT
CSVRGGEVGELFF
>TRBJ2-7|-|11|-|TRBV2
TGTGCCAGCAGTCCAGCTTACGAGCAGTACTTC
CASSPAYEQYF
>TRBJ2-1|-|13|-|TRBV27
TGTGCCAGCAGTTTAAGGACAGCCAATGAGCAGTTCTTC
CASSLRTANEQFF
>TRBJ2-7|-|14|TRBD2|TRBV27
TGTGCCAGCAGTTCGGGACTAGCGATATGGGAGCAGTACTTC
CASSSGLAIWEQYF
>TRBJ2-4|once|11|-|TRBV6-5
TGTGCCAGCAGTTCTGGGAACATTCAGTACTTC
CASSSGNIQYF
>TRBJ2-1|once|16|TRBD1|TRBV27
TGTGCCAGCAGTTTCCTCGGACAGGGTGCCTACAATGAGCAGTTCTTC
CASSFLGQGAYNEQFF
>TRBJ2-3|-|16|TRBD2|TRBV7-9
TGTGCCAGCTCGCCCAACCTGGGAGGGGGCACAGATACGCAGTATTTT
CASSPNLGGGTDTQYF
>TRBJ2-2|few|18|TRBD1|TRBV7-6
TGTGCCAGCAGCTTAGATGCAGGGGGCTTAGCGAACACCGGGGAGCTGTTTTTT
CASSLDAGGLANTGELFF
>TRBJ2-1|-|17|-|TRBV19
TGTGCCAGTAGTATTACAGGGGGGGATTCTTACTACAATGAGCAGTTCTTC
CASSITGGDSYYNEQFF
>TRBJ1-1|-|14|-|TRBV11-1
TGTGCCAGCAGCTTACACCAGATGAACACTGAAGCTTTCTTT
CASSLHQMNTEAFF
>TRBJ2-7|-|14|TRBD2|TRBV7-8
TGTGCCAGCAGCCTAGGGACTAGCGGGAAAGAGCAGTACTTC
CASSLGTSGKEQYF
>TRBJ1-1|-|13|-|TRBV7-7
TGTGCTAGCAGCTTACAAATTAACACTGAAGCTTTCTTT
CASSLQINTEAFF
>TRBJ2-3|once|16|-|TRBV6-4
TGTGCCAGCAGTGAATCAAGCGGGGGGACAGGAGATACGCAGTATTTT
CASSESSGGTGDTQYF
>TRBJ1-5|-|15|-|TRBV28
TGTGCCAGCAGTCCAAGAGGGCAGGGGAATCAGCCCCAGCATTTT
CASSPRGQGNQPQHF
>TRBJ2-1|-|15|TRBD2|TRBV6-4
TGTGCCAGCAGTCCTAGCGGAGAGGGCTACAATGAGCAGTTCTTC
CASSPSGEGYNEQFF
>TRBJ2-5|-|16|-|TRBV14
TGTGCCAGCAGCCAAGAATTCACTAGCCGGGGGGAGACCCAGTACTTC
CASSQEFTSRGETQYF
>TRBJ2-3|-|16|-|TRBV27
TGTGCCAGCAGTTCACCAGGGTCCGGGTTGATTGATACGCAGTATTTT
CASSSPGSGLIDTQYF
>TRBJ2-1|-|13|-|TRBV5-8
TGTGCCAGCAGCTTGGGGCTGGCAGCTGAGCAGTTCTTC
CASSLGLAAEQFF
>TRBJ2-5|-|14|-|TRBV6-5
TGTGCCAGCAGTTACTCGAAAACACAAGAGACCCAGTACTTC
CASSYSKTQETQYF
>TRBJ2-5|-|18|TRBD2|TRBV5-1
TGCGCCAGCAGCTTGGGTTGGGTAGGACTAGCGGGAGAAGAGACCCAGTACTTC
CASSLGWVGLAGEETQYF
>TRBJ2-7|-|14|-|TRBV27
TGTGCCAGCAGTTTATCCGGGGAGACCTACGAGCAGTACTTC
CASSLSGETYEQYF
>TRBJ1-3|-|14|TRBD1|TRBV30
TGTGCCTGGACCTGGGACAGTGATGGAAACACCATATATTTT
CAWTWDSDGNTIYF
>TRBJ2-5|-|15|TRBD2|TRBV4-2
TGTGCCAGCAGCCAAGGGGGGGGAGACCAAGAGACCCAGTACTTC
CASSQGGGDQETQYF